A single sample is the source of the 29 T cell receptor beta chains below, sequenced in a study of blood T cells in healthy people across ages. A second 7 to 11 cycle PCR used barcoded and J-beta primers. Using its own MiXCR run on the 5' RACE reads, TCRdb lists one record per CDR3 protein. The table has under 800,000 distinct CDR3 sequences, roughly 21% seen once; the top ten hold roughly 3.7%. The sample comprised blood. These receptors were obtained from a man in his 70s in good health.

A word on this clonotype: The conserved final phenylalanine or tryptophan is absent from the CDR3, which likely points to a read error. Here the CDR3 reads CASQTGNTEAFY. CDR3 DNA: TGTGCCAGCCAGACAGGGAACACTGAAGCTTTCTAT. The chain links TRBV6-2 or TRBV6-3 to TRBJ1-1, with a weak D call TRBD1 (6 bases). The CDR3 is 12 residues long. CDR1 and CDR2 from the germline V gene are MNHEY and SVGEGT. V lost 8 bases, J lost 1 base, and 8 bases lay in between.

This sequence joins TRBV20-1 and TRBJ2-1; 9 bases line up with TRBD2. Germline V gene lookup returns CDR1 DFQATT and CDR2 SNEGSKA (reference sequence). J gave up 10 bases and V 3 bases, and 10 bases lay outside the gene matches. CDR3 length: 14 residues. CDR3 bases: TGCAGTGCTAGCGGCGGGAGGGTAAACGGGGAGCAGTTCTTC. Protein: CSASGGRVNGEQFF.

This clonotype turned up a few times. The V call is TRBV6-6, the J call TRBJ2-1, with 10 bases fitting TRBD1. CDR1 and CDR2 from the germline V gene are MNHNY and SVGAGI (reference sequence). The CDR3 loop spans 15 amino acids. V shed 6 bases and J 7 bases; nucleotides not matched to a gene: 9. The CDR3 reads CASSPDRGPNNEQFF. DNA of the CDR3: TGTGCCAGCAGCCCCGACAGGGGGCCCAATAATGAGCAGTTCTTC.

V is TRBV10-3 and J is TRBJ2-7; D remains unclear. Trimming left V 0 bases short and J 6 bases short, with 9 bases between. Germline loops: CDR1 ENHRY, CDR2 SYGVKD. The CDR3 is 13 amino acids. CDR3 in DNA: TGTGCCATCAGTGAGTCAAGGGCCGGCGAGCAGTACTTC. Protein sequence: CAISESRAGEQYF.

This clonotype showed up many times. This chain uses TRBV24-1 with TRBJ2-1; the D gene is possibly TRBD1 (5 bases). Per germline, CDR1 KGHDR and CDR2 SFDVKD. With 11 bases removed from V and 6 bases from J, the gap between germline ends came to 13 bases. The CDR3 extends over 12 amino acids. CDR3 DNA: TGTGCCAGCAGCAGGGAACCCAATGAGCAGTTCTTC. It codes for CASSREPNEQFF.

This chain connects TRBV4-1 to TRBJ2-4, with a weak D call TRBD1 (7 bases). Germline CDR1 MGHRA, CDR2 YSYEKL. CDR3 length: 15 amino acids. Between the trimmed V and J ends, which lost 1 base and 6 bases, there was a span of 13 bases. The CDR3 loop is CASSQVLQGGNIQYF. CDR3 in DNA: TGCGCCAGCAGCCAAGTGCTCCAGGGGGGAAACATTCAGTACTTC.

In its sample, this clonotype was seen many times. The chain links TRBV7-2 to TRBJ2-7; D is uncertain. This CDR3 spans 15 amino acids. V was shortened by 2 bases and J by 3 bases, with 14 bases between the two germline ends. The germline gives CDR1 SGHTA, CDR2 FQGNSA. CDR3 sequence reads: CASSLWESQFYEQYF. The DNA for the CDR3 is TGTGCCAGCAGCTTATGGGAAAGTCAGTTCTACGAGCAGTACTTC.

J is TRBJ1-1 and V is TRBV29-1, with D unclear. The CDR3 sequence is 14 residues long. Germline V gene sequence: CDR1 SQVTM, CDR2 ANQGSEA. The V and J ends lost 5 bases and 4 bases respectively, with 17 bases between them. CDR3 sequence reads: CSVWISGFGTEAFF. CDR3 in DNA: TGCAGCGTTTGGATTTCGGGGTTCGGCACTGAAGCTTTCTTT.

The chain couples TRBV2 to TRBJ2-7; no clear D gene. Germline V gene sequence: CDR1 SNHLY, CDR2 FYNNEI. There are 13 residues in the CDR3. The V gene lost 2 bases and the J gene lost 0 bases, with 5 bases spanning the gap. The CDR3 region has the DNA TGTGCCAGCAGTGAACATAACTCCTACGAGCAGTACTTC. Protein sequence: CASSEHNSYEQYF.

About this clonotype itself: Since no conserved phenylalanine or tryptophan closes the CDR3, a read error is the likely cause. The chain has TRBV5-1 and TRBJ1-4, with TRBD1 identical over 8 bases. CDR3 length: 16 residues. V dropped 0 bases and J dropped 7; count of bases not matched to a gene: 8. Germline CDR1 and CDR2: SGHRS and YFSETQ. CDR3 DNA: TGCGCCAGCAGCTTGGAAGACAGGGGCATTGGTGAAAAACTGTTTTCT. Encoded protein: CASSLEDRGIGEKLFS.

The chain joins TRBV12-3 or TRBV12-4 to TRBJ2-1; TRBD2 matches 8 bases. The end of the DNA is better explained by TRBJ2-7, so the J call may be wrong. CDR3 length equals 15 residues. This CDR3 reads CASSLEREGPYEQYF. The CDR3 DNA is TGTGCCAGCAGTTTAGAACGGGAGGGTCCCTACGAGCAGTACTTC.

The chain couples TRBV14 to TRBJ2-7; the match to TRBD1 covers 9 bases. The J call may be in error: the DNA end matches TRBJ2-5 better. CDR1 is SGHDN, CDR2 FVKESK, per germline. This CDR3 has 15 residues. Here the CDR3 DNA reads TGTGCCAGCAGCCAACCGGGACAGGGTTGGGAGACCCAGTACTTC. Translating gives CASSQPGQGWETQYF.

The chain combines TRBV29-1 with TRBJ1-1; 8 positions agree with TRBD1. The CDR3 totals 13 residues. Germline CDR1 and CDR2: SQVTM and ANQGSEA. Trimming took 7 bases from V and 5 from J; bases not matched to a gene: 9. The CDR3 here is CSGRTGLDTEAFF. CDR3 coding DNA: TGCAGCGGACGGACAGGGTTGGATACTGAAGCTTTCTTT.

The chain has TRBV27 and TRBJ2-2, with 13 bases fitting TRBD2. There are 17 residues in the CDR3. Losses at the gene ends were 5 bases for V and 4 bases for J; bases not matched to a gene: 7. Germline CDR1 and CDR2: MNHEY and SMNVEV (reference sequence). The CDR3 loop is CASSPYTSGRGTGELFF. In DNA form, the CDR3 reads TGTGCCAGCAGTCCGTATACTAGCGGGAGGGGCACCGGGGAGCTGTTTTTT.

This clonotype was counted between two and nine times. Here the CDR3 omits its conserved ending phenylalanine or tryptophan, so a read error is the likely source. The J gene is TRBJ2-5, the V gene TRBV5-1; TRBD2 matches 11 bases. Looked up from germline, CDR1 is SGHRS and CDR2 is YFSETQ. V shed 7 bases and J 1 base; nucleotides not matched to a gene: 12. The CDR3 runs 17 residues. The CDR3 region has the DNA TGCGCCAGCTTACCCAGACTAGCGGGACCCGTCCAAGAGACCCAGTACCTC. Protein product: CASLPRLAGPVQETQYL.

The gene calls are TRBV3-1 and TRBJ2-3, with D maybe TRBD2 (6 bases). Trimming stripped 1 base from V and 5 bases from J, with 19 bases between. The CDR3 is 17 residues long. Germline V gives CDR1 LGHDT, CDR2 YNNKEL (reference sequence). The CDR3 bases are TGTGCCAGCAGCCAAGGTCCGCGGGAAGCGAAAGGAGATACGCAGTATTTT. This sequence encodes CASSQGPREAKGDTQYF.

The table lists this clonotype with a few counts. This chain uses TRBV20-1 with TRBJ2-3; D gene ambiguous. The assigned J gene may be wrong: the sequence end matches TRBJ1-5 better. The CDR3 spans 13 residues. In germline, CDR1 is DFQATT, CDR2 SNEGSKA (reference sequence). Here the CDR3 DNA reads TGCAGTGCTAGAGGGCCTTCCCCAGGTACGCAGCATTTT. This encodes CSARGPSPGTQHF.

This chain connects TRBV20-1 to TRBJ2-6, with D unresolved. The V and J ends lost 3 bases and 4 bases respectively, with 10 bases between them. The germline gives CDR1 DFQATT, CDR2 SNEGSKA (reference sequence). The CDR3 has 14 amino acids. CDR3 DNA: TGCAGTGCTAGTCAGGCGAGAGGGGCCAACGTCCTGACTTTC. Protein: CSASQARGANVLTF.

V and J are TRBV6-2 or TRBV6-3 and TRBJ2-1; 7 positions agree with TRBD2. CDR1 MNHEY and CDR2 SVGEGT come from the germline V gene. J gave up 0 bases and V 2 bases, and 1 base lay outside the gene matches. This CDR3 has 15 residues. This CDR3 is CASSYERGSYNEQFF. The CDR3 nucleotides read TGTGCCAGCAGTTACGAGCGGGGCTCCTACAATGAGCAGTTCTTC.

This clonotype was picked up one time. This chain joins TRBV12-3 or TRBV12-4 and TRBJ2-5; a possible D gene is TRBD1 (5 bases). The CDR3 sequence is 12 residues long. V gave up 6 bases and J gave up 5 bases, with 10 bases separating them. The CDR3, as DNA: TGTGCCAGCAGGGCAGGGTTTGAGACCCAGTACTTC. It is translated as CASRAGFETQYF.

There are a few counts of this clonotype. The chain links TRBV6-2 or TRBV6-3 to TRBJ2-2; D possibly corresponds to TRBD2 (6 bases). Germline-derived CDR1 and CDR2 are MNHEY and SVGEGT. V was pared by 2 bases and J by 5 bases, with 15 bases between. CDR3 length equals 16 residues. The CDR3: CASSYGGGKRTGELFF. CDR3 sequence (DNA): TGTGCCAGCAGTTACGGCGGAGGGAAGCGTACCGGGGAGCTGTTTTTT.

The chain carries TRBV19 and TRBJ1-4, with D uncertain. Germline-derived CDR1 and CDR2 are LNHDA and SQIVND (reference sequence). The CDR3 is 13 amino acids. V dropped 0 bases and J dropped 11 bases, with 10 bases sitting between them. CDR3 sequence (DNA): TGTGCCAGTAGTATAGAAGGAAGTCCCAAACTGTTTTTT. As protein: CASSIEGSPKLFF.

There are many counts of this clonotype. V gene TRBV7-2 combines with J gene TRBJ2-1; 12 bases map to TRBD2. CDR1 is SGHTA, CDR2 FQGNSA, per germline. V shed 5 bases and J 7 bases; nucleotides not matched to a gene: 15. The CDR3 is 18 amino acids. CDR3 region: CASSPQPAGLAGFNEQFF. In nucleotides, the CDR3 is TGTGCCAGCAGCCCACAACCCGCGGGACTAGCGGGTTTTAATGAGCAGTTCTTC.

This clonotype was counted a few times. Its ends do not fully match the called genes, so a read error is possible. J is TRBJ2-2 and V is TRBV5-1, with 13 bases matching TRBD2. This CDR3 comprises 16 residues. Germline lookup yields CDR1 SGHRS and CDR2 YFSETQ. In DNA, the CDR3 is TGCGCCGGCAGCTTACGGACTAGCGGGAGTGGCGGGGAGCTGTTTTTT. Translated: CAGSLRTSGSGGELFF. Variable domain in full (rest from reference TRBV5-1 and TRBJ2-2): KAGVTQTPRYLIKTRGQQVTLSCSPISGHRSVSWYQQTPGQGLQFLFEYFSETQRNKGNFPGRFSGRQFSNSRSEMNVSTLELGDSALYLCAGSLRTSGSGGELFFGEGSRLTVL.

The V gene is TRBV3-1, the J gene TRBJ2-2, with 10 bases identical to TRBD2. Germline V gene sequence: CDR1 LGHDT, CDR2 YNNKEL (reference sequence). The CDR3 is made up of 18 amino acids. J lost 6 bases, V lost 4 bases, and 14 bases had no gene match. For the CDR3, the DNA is TGTGCCAGCAGCCGACTCTTTACTAGCGGGAAGGAATCCGGGGAGCTGTTTTTT. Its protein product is CASSRLFTSGKESGELFF.

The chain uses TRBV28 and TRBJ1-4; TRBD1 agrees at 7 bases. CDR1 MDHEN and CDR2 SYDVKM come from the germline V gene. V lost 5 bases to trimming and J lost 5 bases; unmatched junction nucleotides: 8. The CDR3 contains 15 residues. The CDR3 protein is CASSAAGTENEKLFF. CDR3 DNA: TGTGCCAGCAGTGCTGCCGGGACAGAGAATGAAAAACTGTTTTTT.

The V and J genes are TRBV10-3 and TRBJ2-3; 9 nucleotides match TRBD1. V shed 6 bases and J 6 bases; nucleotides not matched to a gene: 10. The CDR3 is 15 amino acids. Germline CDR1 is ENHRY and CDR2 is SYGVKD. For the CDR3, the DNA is TGTGCCATCAGCGACGGGACAGGGTTTTTGGATACGCAGTATTTT. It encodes CAISDGTGFLDTQYF.

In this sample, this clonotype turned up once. CDR3: CSATTSGRAYEQYF. The CDR3 nucleotides are TGCAGTGCTACGACTAGCGGGAGGGCCTACGAGCAGTACTTC. The rearrangement uses TRBV20-1 and TRBJ2-7; 14 bases are a match to TRBD2. In germline, CDR1 is DFQATT, CDR2 SNEGSKA (reference sequence). This CDR3 is built from 14 residues. Trimming took 4 bases from V and 2 from J; bases not matched to a gene: 1.

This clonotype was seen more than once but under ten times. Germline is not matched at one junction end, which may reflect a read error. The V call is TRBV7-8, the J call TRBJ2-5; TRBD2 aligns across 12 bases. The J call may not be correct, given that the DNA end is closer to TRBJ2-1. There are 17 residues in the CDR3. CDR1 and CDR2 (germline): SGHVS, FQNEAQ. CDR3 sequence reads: CASSLARLAGARNEQFF. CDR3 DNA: TGTGCCAGCAGCCTAGCGAGACTAGCGGGAGCGAGGAATGAGCAGTTCTTC.